Below are 16 T cell receptor beta chains sequenced from a single sample in a study of Ad26.COV2.S vaccination and SARS-CoV-2 variants. Treatment of the sample: 19 received Ad26.COV2.S at low or high dose, single or two shots; about 5 received placebo; per-sample allocation not given. Collection of the samples took place on day 63 after the first injection of vaccine or placebo. Repertoires were generated with immunoSEQ multiplex PCR, while TCRdb's copy carries only in-frame clones and drops some. The sample has around 310,000 clones, roughly 90% seen once; the top ten hold about 5.4%. The sequencing used peripheral blood, collected in a trial of Ad26.COV2.S vaccine versus placebo. All receptors derive from a person between 18 and 65 years old who received the Ad26.COV2.S COVID-19 vaccine or a placebo.

The count of this clone is one. V usage is TRBV7-2 and J usage is TRBJ2-2; D is ambiguous. V dropped 8 bases and J dropped 6 bases, with 19 bases sitting between them. The CDR3 spans 15 residues. Per the germline V gene, CDR1 is SGHTA and CDR2 is FQGNSA. The CDR3 DNA is TGTGCCAGCTTGAGCCAAGGGTCTGTGGCCGGGGAGCTGTTTTTT. Its protein is CASLSQGSVAGELFF.

This chain uses TRBV20-1 with TRBJ2-7, with 7 nucleotides matching TRBD2. J lost 6 bases, V lost 3 bases, and 2 bases had no gene match. The germline gives CDR1 DFQATT, CDR2 SNEGSKA (reference sequence). The CDR3 is 11 residues long. Written as DNA, the CDR3 is TGCAGTGCTAGTTTAGCGGGCGAGCAGTACTTC. This translates into CSASLAGEQYF.

This chain links TRBV28 with TRBJ2-1, with D hard to call. V was trimmed by 3 bases and J by 10 bases, leaving 4 bases between them. Germline V gives CDR1 MDHEN, CDR2 SYDVKM. The CDR3 runs 10 residues. The CDR3 region has the DNA TGTGCCAGCAGTTTTGGCGAGCAGTTCTTC. The encoded protein is CASSFGEQFF. Based on the CDR3 plus reference TRBV28 and TRBJ2-1, the full variable domain is DVKVTQSSRYLVKRTGEKVFLECVQDMDHENMFWYRQDPGLGLRLIYFSYDVKMKEKGDIPEGYSVSREKKERFSLILESASTNQTSMYLCASSFGEQFFGPGTRLTVL.

The chain employs TRBV5-1 and TRBJ2-2; 10 bases align to TRBD2. The junction had 8 bases not matched to a gene; V was cut back by 1 base and J by 2 bases. The germline V gene encodes CDR1 SGHRS and CDR2 YFSETQ. The CDR3 is 18 amino acids. Here the CDR3 reads CASSLSPSGGPNTGELFF. In nucleotides, the CDR3 is TGCGCCAGCAGCTTGAGTCCTAGCGGGGGCCCCAACACCGGGGAGCTGTTTTTT.

The rearrangement uses TRBV19 and TRBJ2-1, with 11 bases aligning to TRBD1. V shed 5 bases, J shed 7 bases, and the junction held 1 base outside the gene matches. Per the germline V gene, CDR1 is LNHDA and CDR2 is SQIVND (reference sequence). This CDR3 has 13 amino acids. As DNA, the CDR3 is TGTGCCAGTAGTTGGGACAGGGGGAATGAGCAGTTCTTC. Translating gives CASSWDRGNEQFF.

The rearrangement links TRBV5-5 to TRBJ2-7; D ambiguous. CDR1 is SGHKS and CDR2 is YYEKEE in the germline V gene (reference sequence). The CDR3 has 13 amino acids. V shed 0 bases and J shed 7 bases, with 11 bases lying between them. CDR3 amino acids: CASSLGTESEQYV. In DNA form, the CDR3 reads TGTGCCAGCAGCTTGGGTACAGAGTCTGAGCAGTACGTC.

The chain joins TRBV2 to TRBJ1-1; no definite D call. Per the germline V gene, CDR1 is SNHLY and CDR2 is FYNNEI. CDR3 length: 14 amino acids. V lost 5 bases and J lost 1, with 11 bases in between. The CDR3 loop is CASSLLQENTEAFF. The DNA for the CDR3 is TGTGCCAGCAGTCTTCTTCAGGAGAACACTGAAGCTTTCTTT.

The chain combines TRBV19 with TRBJ2-2, with a weak D call TRBD1 (6 bases). The CDR3 covers 16 residues. V dropped 1 base and J dropped 1 base, with 10 bases sitting between them. CDR1 and CDR2 (germline): LNHDA, SQIVND (reference sequence). The CDR3 protein is CASSIGTAWNTGELFF. Here the CDR3 DNA reads TGTGCCAGTAGTATAGGGACAGCGTGGAACACCGGGGAGCTGTTTTTT.

CDR3 residues: CASSDRRYQETQYF. CDR3 sequence (DNA): TGTGCCAGCTCAGACAGACGATACCAAGAGACCCAGTACTTC. The chain employs TRBV2 and TRBJ2-5; D is perhaps TRBD1 (5 bases). Trimming cost V 8 bases and J 0 bases, with 13 bases left between them. The germline V gene encodes CDR1 SNHLY and CDR2 FYNNEI. The CDR3 contains 14 residues.

The V call is TRBV30, the J call TRBJ1-2; D uncertain. Germline CDR1 reads GTSNPN; CDR2 reads SVGIG (reference sequence). Trimming removed 1 base at V and 3 bases at J, with 6 bases between. The CDR3 has 12 residues. The CDR3 protein is CAWSGRDYGYTF. The CDR3 coding sequence is TGTGCCTGGAGTGGGAGGGACTATGGCTACACCTTC.

The J gene is TRBJ2-7, the V gene TRBV7-2; no reliable D call. Trimming cost V 5 bases and J 0 bases, with 11 bases left between them. Germline V CDR1 and CDR2: SGHTA, FQGNSA. CDR3 length equals 14 residues. The CDR3 is CASSPQLGSYEQYF. The CDR3 DNA is TGTGCCAGCAGCCCCCAGCTGGGCTCCTACGAGCAGTACTTC.

CDR3 sequence: CATSDPGQGAWKQFF. CDR3 DNA: TGTGCCACCAGTGATCCGGGACAGGGGGCCTGGAAGCAGTTCTTC. The chain links TRBV24-1 to TRBJ2-1, with 12 bases aligning to TRBD1. CDR3 size: 15 residues. Trimming removed 3 bases from V and 11 bases from J; junction bases left unmatched: 7. Germline loops: CDR1 KGHDR, CDR2 SFDVKD.

The rearrangement joins TRBV15 to TRBJ2-7; tentatively, D is TRBD1 (5 bases). Germline CDR1 and CDR2: LNHNV and YYDKDF (reference sequence). The V gene lost 4 bases and the J gene lost 1 base, with 5 bases spanning the gap. The CDR3 length is 12 residues. The CDR3 sequence is CATSTGSYEQYF. CDR3 DNA: TGTGCCACCAGCACAGGGTCCTACGAGCAGTACTTC.

The J gene is TRBJ1-2, the V gene TRBV3-1 (or the pseudogene TRBV3-2); D possibly corresponds to TRBD1 (6 bases). Germline CDR1 and CDR2: LGHDT and YNNKEL (reference sequence). V shed 4 bases and J shed 3 bases, with 15 bases lying between them. This CDR3 comprises 15 residues. The CDR3 sequence: CASSPLGGTDYGYTF. The DNA of the CDR3 is TGTGCCAGCAGCCCATTAGGGGGGACGGACTATGGCTACACCTTC.

The chain couples TRBV11-3 to TRBJ1-1; TRBD1 is a possible D gene (5 bases). V lost 5 bases to trimming and J lost 1 base, with 11 bases between them. The CDR3 runs to 14 residues. Germline CDR1 is SGHNT and CDR2 is YENEEA. The CDR3 loop is CASSKKGRNTEAFF. The CDR3 nucleotides are TGTGCCAGCAGCAAAAAGGGGAGGAACACTGAAGCTTTCTTT. The full variable domain, its missing parts supplied by reference TRBV11-3 and TRBJ1-1, is EAGVVQSPRYKIIEKKQPVAFWCNPISGHNTLYWYLQNLGQGPELLIRYENEEAVDDSQLPKDRFSAERLKGVDSTLKIQPAELGDSAVYLCASSKKGRNTEAFFGQGTRLTVV.

This clone appeared a few times. This chain joins TRBV9 and TRBJ2-7; D gene ambiguous. The V end lost 0 bases, the J end lost 0 bases, and 7 bases lay between the germline ends. CDR3 length: 14 residues. Germline values: CDR1 SGDLS, CDR2 YYNGEE. The CDR3 protein is CASSVDGFSYEQYF. The CDR3 nucleotides read TGTGCCAGCAGCGTAGACGGCTTCTCCTACGAGCAGTACTTC.